This TCR beta chain was identified in a study of chronic HIV infection and antiretroviral therapy (dated by TCRdb to about 2015). Library preparation used 5' RACE. The sequencer was an Illumina MiSeq. The raw public data were reprocessed by TCRdb itself: fastp quality trimming at Q25, MiXCR clonotype calling, in-frame beta chains only. Entries are consolidated by CDR3 protein sequence, retaining the most common genes and DNA. The sample contains under 55,000 distinct CDR3 sequences, 19% of them found a single time. Clones ranked in the top ten supply under 3.5% of the sample. Note on this clonotype: Its antigen has not been determined. No base-level quality is on record; no much larger clone is a single base apart.

The source is an adult who had HIV and had not received antiretroviral therapy, or was an uninfected healthy control (not recorded which). The sequencing sample was made of peripheral blood.

Here is the DNA: TGTGCCAGCTCCCAACAGGGGACTAGCACAGATACGCAGTATTTT. Its protein product is CASSQQGTSTDTQYF. The V and J genes are TRBV18 and TRBJ2-3, with a weak D call of TRBD1 (7 bases match). The CDR3 goes from the cysteine to the phenylalanine over 15 residues. Left in the record is the CDR3 DNA by itself, 45 bases read in frame from the first base. The V and J ends are trimmed by 6 bases and 0 bases, leaving 13 bases between them. The germline V gene encodes CDR1 KGHSH and CDR2 LQKENI.